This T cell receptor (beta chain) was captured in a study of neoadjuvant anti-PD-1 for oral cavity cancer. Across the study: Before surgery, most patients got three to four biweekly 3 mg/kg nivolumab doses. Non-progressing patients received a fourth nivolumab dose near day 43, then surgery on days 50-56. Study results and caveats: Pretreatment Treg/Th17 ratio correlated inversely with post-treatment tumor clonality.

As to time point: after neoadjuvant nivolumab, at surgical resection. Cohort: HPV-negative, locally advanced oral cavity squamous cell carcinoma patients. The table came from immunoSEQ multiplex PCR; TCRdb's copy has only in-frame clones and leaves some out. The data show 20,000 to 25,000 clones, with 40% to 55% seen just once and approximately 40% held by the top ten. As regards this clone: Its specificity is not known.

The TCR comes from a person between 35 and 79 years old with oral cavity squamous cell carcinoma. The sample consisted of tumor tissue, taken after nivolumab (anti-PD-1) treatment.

The CDR3 loop reads CSGAGPDTQYF. CDR3 nucleotides: TGCAGCGGCGCGGGGCCAGATACGCAGTATTTT. The genes are TRBV29-1 and TRBJ2-3, with D possibly TRBD2 on 6 matching bases. This CDR3 has 11 residues. V was pared by 7 bases and J by 4 bases, with 9 bases between. From germline, CDR1 is SQVTM and CDR2 ANQGSEA.